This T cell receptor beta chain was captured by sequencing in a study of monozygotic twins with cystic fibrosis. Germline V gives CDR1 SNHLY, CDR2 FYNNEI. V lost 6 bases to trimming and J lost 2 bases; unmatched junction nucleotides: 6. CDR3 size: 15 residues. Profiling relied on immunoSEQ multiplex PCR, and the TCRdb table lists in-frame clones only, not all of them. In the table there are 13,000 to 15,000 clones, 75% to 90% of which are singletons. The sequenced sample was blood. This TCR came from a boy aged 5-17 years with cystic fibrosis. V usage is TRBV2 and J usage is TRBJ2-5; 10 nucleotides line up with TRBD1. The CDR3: CASRGDRGGQETQYF. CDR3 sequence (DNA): TGTGCCAGCAGGGGGGACAGGGGAGGGCAAGAGACCCAGTACTTC.